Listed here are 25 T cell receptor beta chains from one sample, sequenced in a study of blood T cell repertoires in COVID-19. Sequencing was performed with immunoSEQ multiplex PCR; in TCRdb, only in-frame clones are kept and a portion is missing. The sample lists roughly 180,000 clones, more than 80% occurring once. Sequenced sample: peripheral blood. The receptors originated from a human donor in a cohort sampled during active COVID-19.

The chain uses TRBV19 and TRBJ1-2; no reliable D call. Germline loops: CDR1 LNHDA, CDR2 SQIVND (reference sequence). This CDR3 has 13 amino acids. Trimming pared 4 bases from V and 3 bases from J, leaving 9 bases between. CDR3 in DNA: TGTGCCAGTAGTACCGACACAGACTATGGCTACACCTTC. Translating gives CASSTDTDYGYTF.

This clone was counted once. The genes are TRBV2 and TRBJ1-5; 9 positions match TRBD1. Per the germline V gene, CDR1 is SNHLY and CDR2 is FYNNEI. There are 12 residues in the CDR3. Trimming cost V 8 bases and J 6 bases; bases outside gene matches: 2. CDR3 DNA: TGTGCCAGCGGGACAGGGTTTCAGCCCCAGCATTTT. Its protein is CASGTGFQPQHF.

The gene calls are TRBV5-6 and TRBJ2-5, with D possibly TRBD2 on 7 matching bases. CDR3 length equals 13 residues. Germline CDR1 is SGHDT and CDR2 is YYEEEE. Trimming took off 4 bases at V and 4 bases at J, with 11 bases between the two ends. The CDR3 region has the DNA TGTGCCAGCAGCCCAAGGGGGGGAGAGACCCAGTACTTC. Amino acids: CASSPRGGETQYF.

CDR3 loop: CASSSEATGNYGYTF. In nucleotides, the CDR3 is TGTGCCAGCAGCTCCGAGGCGACAGGGAACTATGGCTACACCTTC. The chain couples TRBV11-2 to TRBJ1-2, with 7 bases identical to TRBD1. Germline CDR1 and CDR2: SGHAT and FQNNGV. The J segment lost 2 bases and the V segment lost 4 bases, leaving 7 bases of the junction unmatched. The CDR3 consists of 15 residues.

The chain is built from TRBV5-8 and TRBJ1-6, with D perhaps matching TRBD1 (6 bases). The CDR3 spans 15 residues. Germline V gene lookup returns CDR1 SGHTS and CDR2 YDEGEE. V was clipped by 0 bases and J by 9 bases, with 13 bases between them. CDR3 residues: CASSLEVQGFSPLHF. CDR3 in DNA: TGTGCCAGCAGCTTGGAAGTCCAGGGGTTTTCACCCCTCCACTTT. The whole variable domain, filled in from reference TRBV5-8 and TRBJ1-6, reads EAGVTQSPTHLIKTRGQQATLRCSPISGHTSVYWYQQALGLGLQFLLWYDEGEERNRGNFPPRFSGRQFPNYSSELNVNALELEDSALYLCASSLEVQGFSPLHFGNGTRLTVT.

The CDR3 coding sequence is TGTGCCAGCACCGGAGGGATCTATGGCTACACCTTC. Its translation: CASTGGIYGYTF. This chain uses TRBV6-5 with TRBJ1-2; D not resolved. CDR3 size: 12 residues. Trimming left V 7 bases short and J 4 bases short, with 10 bases between. Germline V gene sequence: CDR1 MNHEY, CDR2 SVGAGI.

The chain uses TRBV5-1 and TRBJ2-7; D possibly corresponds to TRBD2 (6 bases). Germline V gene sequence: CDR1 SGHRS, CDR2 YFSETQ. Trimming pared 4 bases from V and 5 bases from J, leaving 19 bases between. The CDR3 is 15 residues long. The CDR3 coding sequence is TGCGCCAGCAGCCCGGAGGGTTCGGGGAGCGACGAGCAGTACTTC. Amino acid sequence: CASSPEGSGSDEQYF. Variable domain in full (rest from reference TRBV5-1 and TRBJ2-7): KAGVTQTPRYLIKTRGQQVTLSCSPISGHRSVSWYQQTPGQGLQFLFEYFSETQRNKGNFPGRFSGRQFSNSRSEMNVSTLELGDSALYLCASSPEGSGSDEQYFGPGTRLTVT.

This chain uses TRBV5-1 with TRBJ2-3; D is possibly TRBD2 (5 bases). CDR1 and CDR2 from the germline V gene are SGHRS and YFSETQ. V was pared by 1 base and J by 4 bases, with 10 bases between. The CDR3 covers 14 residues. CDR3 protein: CASSLSGLADTQYF. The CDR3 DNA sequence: TGCGCCAGCAGCTTGTCGGGGTTGGCAGATACGCAGTATTTT.

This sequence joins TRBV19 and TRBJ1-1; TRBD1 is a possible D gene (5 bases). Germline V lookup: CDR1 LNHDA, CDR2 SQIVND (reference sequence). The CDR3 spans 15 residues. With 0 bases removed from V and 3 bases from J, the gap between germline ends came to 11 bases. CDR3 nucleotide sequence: TGTGCCAGTAGTATAGACTGGGGAGGGGACACTGAAGCTTTCTTT. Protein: CASSIDWGGDTEAFF.

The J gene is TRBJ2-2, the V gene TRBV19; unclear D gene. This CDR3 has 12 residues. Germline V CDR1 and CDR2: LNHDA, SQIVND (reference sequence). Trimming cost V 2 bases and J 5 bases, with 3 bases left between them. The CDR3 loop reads CASSISTGELFF. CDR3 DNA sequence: TGTGCCAGTAGTATATCTACCGGGGAGCTGTTTTTT.

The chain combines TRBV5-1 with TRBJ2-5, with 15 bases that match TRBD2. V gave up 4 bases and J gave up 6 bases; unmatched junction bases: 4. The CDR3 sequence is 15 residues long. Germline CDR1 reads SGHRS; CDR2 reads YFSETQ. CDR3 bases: TGCGCCAGCAGCGCCGGGACTAGCGGGGGGCAGACCCAGTACTTC. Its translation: CASSAGTSGGQTQYF.

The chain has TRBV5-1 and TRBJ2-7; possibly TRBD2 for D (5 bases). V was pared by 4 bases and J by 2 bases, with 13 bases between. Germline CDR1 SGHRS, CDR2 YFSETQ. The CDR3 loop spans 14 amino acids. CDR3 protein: CASSPRGDPYEQYF. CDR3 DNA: TGCGCCAGCAGCCCCCGGGGTGATCCCTACGAGCAGTACTTC.

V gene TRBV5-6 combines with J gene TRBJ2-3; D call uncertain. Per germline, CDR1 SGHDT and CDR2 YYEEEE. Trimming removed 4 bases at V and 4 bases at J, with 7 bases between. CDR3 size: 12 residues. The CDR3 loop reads CASSIQSDTQYF. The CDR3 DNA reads TGTGCCAGCAGCATACAGTCAGATACGCAGTATTTT.

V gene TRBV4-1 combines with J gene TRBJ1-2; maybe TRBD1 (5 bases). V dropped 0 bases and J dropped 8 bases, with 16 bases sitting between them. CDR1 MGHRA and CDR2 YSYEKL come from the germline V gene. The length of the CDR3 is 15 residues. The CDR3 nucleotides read TGCGCCAGCAGCCAAGAACGGGGGAGGGGAATCGGCTACACCTTC. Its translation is CASSQERGRGIGYTF.

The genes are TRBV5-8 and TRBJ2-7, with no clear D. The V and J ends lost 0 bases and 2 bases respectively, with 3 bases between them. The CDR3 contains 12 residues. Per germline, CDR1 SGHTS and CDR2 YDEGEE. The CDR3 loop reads CASSLAPYEQYF. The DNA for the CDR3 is TGTGCCAGCAGCTTGGCTCCCTACGAGCAGTACTTC. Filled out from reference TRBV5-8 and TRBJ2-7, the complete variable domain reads EAGVTQSPTHLIKTRGQQATLRCSPISGHTSVYWYQQALGLGLQFLLWYDEGEERNRGNFPPRFSGRQFPNYSSELNVNALELEDSALYLCASSLAPYEQYFGPGTRLTVT.

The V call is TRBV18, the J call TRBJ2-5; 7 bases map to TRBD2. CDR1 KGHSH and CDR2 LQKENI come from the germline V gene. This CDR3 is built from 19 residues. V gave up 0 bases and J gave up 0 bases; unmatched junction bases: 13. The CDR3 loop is CASSPPTALAAQHQETQYF. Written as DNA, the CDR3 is TGTGCCAGCTCACCACCAACCGCTCTAGCGGCCCAACACCAAGAGACCCAGTACTTC.

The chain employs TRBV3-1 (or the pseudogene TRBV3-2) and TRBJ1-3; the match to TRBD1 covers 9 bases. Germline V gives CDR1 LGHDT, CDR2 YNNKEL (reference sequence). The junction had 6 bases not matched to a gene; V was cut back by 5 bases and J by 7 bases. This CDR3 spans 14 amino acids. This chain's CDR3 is CASSGTGSINTIYF. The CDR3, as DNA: TGTGCCAGCAGCGGGACAGGGTCGATCAACACCATATATTTT.

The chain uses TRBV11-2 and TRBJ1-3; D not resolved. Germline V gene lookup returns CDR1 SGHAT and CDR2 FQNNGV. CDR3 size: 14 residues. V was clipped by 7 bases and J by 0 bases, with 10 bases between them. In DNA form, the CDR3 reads TGTGCCAGCACCGATGGAGGCTCTGGAAACACCATATATTTT. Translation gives CASTDGGSGNTIYF. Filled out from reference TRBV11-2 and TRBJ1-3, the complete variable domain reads EAGVAQSPRYKIIEKRQSVAFWCNPISGHATLYWYQQILGQGPKLLIQFQNNGVVDDSQLPKDRFSAERLKGVDSTLKIQPAKLEDSAVYLCASTDGGSGNTIYFGEGSWLTVV.

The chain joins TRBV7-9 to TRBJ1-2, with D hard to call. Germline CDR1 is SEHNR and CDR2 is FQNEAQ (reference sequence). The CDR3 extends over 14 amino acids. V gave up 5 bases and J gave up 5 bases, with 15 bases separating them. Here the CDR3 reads CASSKSGSTYGYTF. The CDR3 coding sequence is TGTGCCAGCAGCAAAAGTGGCAGTACATATGGCTACACCTTC.

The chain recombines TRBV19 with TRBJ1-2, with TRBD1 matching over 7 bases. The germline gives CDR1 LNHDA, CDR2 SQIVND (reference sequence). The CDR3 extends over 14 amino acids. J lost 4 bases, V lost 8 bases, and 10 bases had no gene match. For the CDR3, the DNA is TGTGCCAGTGAGGACAGGCCCAAGAGCTATGGCTACACCTTC. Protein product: CASEDRPKSYGYTF.

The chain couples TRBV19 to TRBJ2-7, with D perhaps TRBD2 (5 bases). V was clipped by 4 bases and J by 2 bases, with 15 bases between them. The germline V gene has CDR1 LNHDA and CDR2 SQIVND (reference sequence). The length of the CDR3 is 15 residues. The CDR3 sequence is CASSTRVRGAYEQYF. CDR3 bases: TGTGCCAGTAGTACCCGTGTACGGGGAGCCTACGAGCAGTACTTC.

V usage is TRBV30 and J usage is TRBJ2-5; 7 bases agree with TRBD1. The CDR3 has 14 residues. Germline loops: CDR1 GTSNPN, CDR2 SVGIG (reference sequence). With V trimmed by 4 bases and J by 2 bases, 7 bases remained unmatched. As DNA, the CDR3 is TGTGCCTGGACTCCGGACAGGCTACAAGAGACCCAGTACTTC. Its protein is CAWTPDRLQETQYF.

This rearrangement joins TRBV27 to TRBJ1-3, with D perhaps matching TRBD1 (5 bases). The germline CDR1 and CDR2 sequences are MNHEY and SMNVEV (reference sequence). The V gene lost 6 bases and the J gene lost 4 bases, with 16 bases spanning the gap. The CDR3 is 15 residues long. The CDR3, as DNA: TGTGCCAGCAGCCAATATCTGGGGCAGGGAAACACCATATATTTT. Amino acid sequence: CASSQYLGQGNTIYF.

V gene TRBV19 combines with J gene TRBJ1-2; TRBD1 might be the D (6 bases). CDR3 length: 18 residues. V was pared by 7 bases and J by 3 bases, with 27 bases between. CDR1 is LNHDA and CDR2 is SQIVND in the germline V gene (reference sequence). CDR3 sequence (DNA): TGTGCCAGTACCCTCGGGACAACGGCAGTGGGGGGGTACTATGGCTACACCTTC. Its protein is CASTLGTTAVGGYYGYTF.

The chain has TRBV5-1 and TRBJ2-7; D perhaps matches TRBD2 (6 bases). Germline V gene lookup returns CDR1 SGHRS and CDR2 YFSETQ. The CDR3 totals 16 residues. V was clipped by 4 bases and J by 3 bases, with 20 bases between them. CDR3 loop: CASSLGAGLAGYEQYF. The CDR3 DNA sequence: TGCGCCAGCAGCCTTGGGGCGGGACTCGCGGGCTACGAGCAGTACTTC.